Listed below are T cell receptor beta chains from one sample, sequenced in a study of T cells in tuberculosis. Profiling relied on immunoSEQ multiplex PCR, and the TCRdb table lists in-frame clones only, not all of them. The sample includes about 28,000 clones, 90% of them seen just once. Sequences were obtained from PBMCs. The receptors originated from a donor aged 10-29 years with latent tuberculosis or without tuberculosis infection. CDR3s include the opening cysteine and the closing phenylalanine or tryptophan. A D gene is named only where the DNA matches it firmly. Part of the rows lack a size; the others show once, few, many or a class for expanded clones.

size	V	length	J	D	CDR3	DNA
once	TRBV7-9	15	TRBJ1-1	NA	CASSSNRDLNTEAFF	TGTGCCAGCAGCTCAAACCGGGACTTAAACACTGAAGCTTTCTTT
NA	TRBV6-1	15	TRBJ1-1	NA	CASRGIWRLNTEAFF	TGTGCCAGCAGGGGCATCTGGCGATTGAACACTGAAGCTTTCTTT
NA	TRBV6-1	14	TRBJ2-3	TRBD1	CASSDDRGPDTQYF	TGTGCCAGCAGTGACGACAGGGGACCAGATACGCAGTATTTT
NA	TRBV7-2	14	TRBJ2-7	NA	CASSYAGLPYEQYF	TGTGCCAGCAGTTACGCGGGACTCCCCTACGAGCAGTACTTC
NA	TRBV4-2	16	TRBJ2-1	TRBD2	CASSQDTSGGANEQFF	TGTGCCAGCAGCCAGGATACTAGCGGGGGGGCGAATGAGCAGTTCTTC
NA	TRBV5-1	15	TRBJ2-1	TRBD1	CASSLADRVWDEQFF	TGCGCCAGCAGCTTGGCGGACAGGGTGTGGGATGAGCAGTTCTTC
NA	TRBV13	16	TRBJ1-2	TRBD1	CASSSRTGGFGYGYTF	TGTGCCAGCAGCTCCCGTACAGGGGGCTTTGGCTATGGCTACACCTTC
NA	TRBV27	15	TRBJ2-2	TRBD2	CASCGLAGHTGELFF	TGTGCCAGCTGCGGGCTAGCGGGGCACACCGGGGAGCTGTTTTTT
few	TRBV4-3	17	TRBJ1-3	NA	CASSQGGGGLSGNTIYF	TGCGCCAGCAGCCAAGGGGGAGGTGGACTCTCTGGAAACACCATATATTTT
NA	TRBV7-6	15	TRBJ1-6	TRBD1	CASSEGDRGHSPLHF	TGTGCCAGCAGCGAGGGGGACAGGGGGCATTCACCCCTCCACTTT
NA	TRBV19	13	TRBJ1-2	NA	CASSIGGGYGYTF	TGTGCCAGTAGTATTGGGGGCGGCTATGGCTACACCTTC
NA	TRBV10-2	14	TRBJ1-1	NA	CASSERGLDTEAFF	TGCGCCAGCAGTGAGAGGGGCTTGGACACTGAAGCTTTCTTT
once	TRBV5-4	14	TRBJ2-1	NA	CASSLAGRGNEQFF	TGTGCCAGCAGCTTGGCAGGGCGCGGCAATGAGCAGTTCTTC
NA	TRBV12-5	17	TRBJ1-1	TRBD1	CASGLVLGTGMNTEAFF	TGTGCTAGTGGTTTGGTACTAGGGACAGGGATGAACACTGAAGCTTTCTTT
NA	TRBV2	14	TRBJ2-3	NA	CASSEGQIPDTQYF	TGTGCCAGCAGTGAAGGACAGATCCCAGATACGCAGTATTTT
few	TRBV29-1	13	TRBJ2-2	NA	CSVEGLNTGELFF	TGCAGCGTTGAGGGCTTGAACACCGGGGAGCTGTTTTTT
NA	TRBV5-1	14	TRBJ2-5	NA	CASSRIQGQETQYF	TGCGCCAGCAGCCGGATACAGGGTCAAGAGACCCAGTACTTC
NA	TRBV9	16	TRBJ1-1	NA	CASSQFSGEPNTEAFF	TGTGCCAGCAGCCAATTTTCAGGGGAACCGAACACTGAAGCTTTCTTT
NA	TRBV7-9	16	TRBJ2-1	NA	CASSLRGGGFWNEQFF	TGTGCCAGCAGCTTACGGGGCGGGGGCTTTTGGAATGAGCAGTTCTTC
NA	TRBV28	15	TRBJ1-3	TRBD1	CASATGGLTGNTIYF	TGTGCCAGCGCGACAGGGGGCCTTACTGGAAACACCATATATTTT
NA	TRBV28	15	TRBJ1-1	TRBD1	CASVTGGAGNTEAFF	TGTGCCAGCGTCACAGGGGGCGCAGGGAACACTGAAGCTTTCTTT
NA	TRBV29-1	13	TRBJ1-2	TRBD1	CSVDGEGGYGYTF	TGCAGCGTCGACGGGGAAGGGGGCTACGGCTACACCTTC
NA	TRBV18	16	TRBJ1-1	TRBD1	CASSPTGALANTEAFF	TGTGCCAGCTCACCAACAGGGGCGCTTGCGAACACTGAAGCTTTCTTT
NA	TRBV5-4	15	TRBJ2-1	TRBD1	CASSFGGQTYNEQFF	TGTGCCAGCAGCTTTGGGGGACAGACTTACAATGAGCAGTTCTTC
NA	TRBV6-1	14	TRBJ2-5	NA	CASSEGPRPETQYF	TGTGCCAGCAGTGAGGGCCCTCGCCCGGAGACCCAGTACTTC
NA	TRBV10-3	14	TRBJ1-2	NA	CAISEFLSGNGYTF	TGTGCCATCAGTGAGTTCCTGTCGGGGAATGGCTACACCTTC
NA	TRBV6-5	15	TRBJ1-5	NA	CASRPAARSNQPQHF	TGTGCCAGCAGACCAGCGGCCAGAAGCAATCAGCCCCAGCATTTT
NA	TRBV9	15	TRBJ1-6	NA	CASSGDSAYNSPLHF	TGTGCCAGCAGCGGAGACAGTGCTTATAATTCACCCCTCCACTTT
once	TRBV27	14	TRBJ1-1	TRBD1	CASSSWTGNTEAFF	TGTGCCAGCAGCTCCTGGACAGGAAACACTGAAGCTTTCTTT
NA	TRBV7-9	15	TRBJ1-2	NA	CASSLGPGRNYGYTF	TGTGCCAGCAGCTTAGGCCCGGGAAGAAACTATGGCTACACCTTC